A selection of T cell receptor beta chains follows, all from one sample in a study of OX40 agonist ivuxolimab in advanced cancers. Method: immunoSEQ multiplex PCR; TCRdb's copy keeps in-frame clones and lacks some. The sample has roughly 15,000 clones; around 90% are singletons. The sample in question was CD4+ or CD8+ T cells sorted from blood, obtained in a trial of the OX40 agonist ivuxolimab. The receptors originated from an adult with an advanced solid tumor such as melanoma, head and neck, liver or kidney cancer. The CDR3 runs from the conserved cysteine through the conserved F or W. D genes are given only for firm matches. Only some rows state a clone size, as once, few, many or a class for expanded clones.

size,J,V,D,CDR3,DNA
.,TRBJ1-2,TRBV7-9,TRBD1,CASSLGTGAYGYTF,TGTGCCAGCAGCTTAGGGACAGGGGCCTATGGCTACACCTTC
.,TRBJ2-2,TRBV7-3,.,CASSLGPAGTGELFF,TGTGCCAGCAGCTTAGGCCCCGCGGGCACCGGGGAGCTGTTTTTT
.,TRBJ2-7,TRBV6-6,.,CASSYRDNYEQYF,TGTGCCAGCAGTTACCGGGACAACTACGAGCAGTACTTC
.,TRBJ2-1,TRBV11-3,.,CASSSTDVRDEQFF,TGTGCCAGCAGCTCCACCGACGTGAGGGATGAGCAGTTCTTC
once,TRBJ2-3,TRBV9,TRBD1,CASSVGRGLGTDTQYF,TGTGCCAGCAGCGTAGGCAGGGGGCTGGGGACAGATACGCAGTATTTT
.,TRBJ2-6,TRBV5-5,TRBD1,CASSLEGAPGANVLTF,TGTGCCAGCAGCTTGGAGGGGGCGCCTGGGGCCAACGTCCTGACTTTC
many,TRBJ1-3,TRBV6-6,TRBD1,CASSFDRGPGNTIYF,TGTGCCAGCAGTTTTGACAGGGGGCCTGGAAACACCATATATTTT
.,TRBJ2-6,TRBV7-9,TRBD1,CASSPRQGEAGANVLTF,TGTGCCAGCAGCCCCCGCCAGGGGGAAGCTGGGGCCAACGTCCTGACTTTC
.,TRBJ2-7,TRBV14,TRBD1,CASSRDRSAYEQYF,TGTGCCAGCAGTCGGGACAGGTCAGCCTACGAGCAGTACTTC
.,TRBJ1-2,TRBV19,TRBD1,CASSKGAYGYTF,TGTGCCAGTAGTAAGGGGGCCTATGGCTACACCTTC
.,TRBJ1-1,TRBV7-9,TRBD1,CASNRGNTEAFF,TGTGCCAGCAACAGGGGGAACACTGAAGCTTTCTTT
.,TRBJ1-2,TRBV19,.,CASSIGGEGYTF,TGTGCCAGTAGTATTGGGGGGGAAGGCTACACCTTC
.,TRBJ2-6,TRBV4-3,TRBD2,CASSQREGPIRGANVLTF,TGCGCCAGCAGCCAAAGGGAGGGACCCATCCGGGGGGCCAACGTCCTGACTTTC
.,TRBJ2-1,TRBV5-1,.,CASSWPGTNNEQFF,TGCGCCAGCAGCTGGCCAGGGACGAACAATGAGCAGTTCTTC
.,TRBJ2-7,TRBV9,TRBD2,CASSGTSGGAYEQYF,TGTGCCAGCAGCGGAACTAGCGGGGGGGCCTACGAGCAGTACTTC
.,TRBJ2-5,TRBV7-3,TRBD2,CASSLSGLARGQTQYF,TGTGCCAGCAGCCTATCCGGACTAGCGCGAGGTCAGACCCAGTACTTC
.,TRBJ2-7,TRBV27,.,CASSPGDGPYEQYF,TGTGCCAGCAGCCCCGGGGACGGACCCTACGAGCAGTACTTC
.,TRBJ2-5,TRBV4-2,TRBD2,CASSQATSGGGQETQYF,TGTGCCAGCAGCCAAGCTACTAGCGGAGGAGGTCAAGAGACCCAGTACTTC
.,TRBJ1-2,TRBV10-3,TRBD1,CATRQGFFNYGYTF,TGTGCCACCCGACAGGGTTTCTTTAACTATGGCTACACCTTC
.,TRBJ1-1,TRBV4-3,TRBD1,CASSQDGTENTEAFF,TGCGCCAGCAGCCAAGACGGGACAGAAAACACTGAAGCTTTCTTT
medium-sized,TRBJ2-3,TRBV7-3,.,CASSPDSGGTDTQYF,TGTGCCAGCAGCCCCGACAGTGGAGGGACCGATACGCAGTATTTT
.,TRBJ1-1,TRBV5-4,.,CASSLGWNTEAFF,TGTGCCAGCAGCTTGGGGTGGAACACTGAAGCTTTCTTT
.,TRBJ1-1,TRBV27,.,CASSNRQEPIEAFF,TGTGCCAGCAGTAACCGACAGGAGCCGATTGAAGCTTTCTTT
.,TRBJ2-2,TRBV4-3,.,CASSQDPSTGELFF,TGCGCCAGCAGCCAAGACCCGTCCACCGGGGAGCTGTTTTTT
few,TRBJ1-2,TRBV11-2,.,CASSPFGRSPYGYTF,TGTGCCAGCAGCCCTTTCGGGCGCAGTCCTTATGGCTACACCTTC
.,TRBJ2-2,TRBV6-1,TRBD2,CASRSGGNTGELFF,TGTGCCAGCCGATCGGGGGGGAACACCGGGGAGCTGTTTTTT
.,TRBJ2-7,TRBV7-2,.,CASSAGYGDEQYF,TGTGCCAGCAGCGCTGGATATGGGGACGAGCAGTACTTC
.,TRBJ1-4,TRBV15,TRBD1,CATSRWTGTTNEKLFF,TGTGCCACCAGCAGATGGACAGGGACAACTAATGAAAAACTGTTTTTT
once,TRBJ2-7,TRBV6-8,.,CASSCRVEYEQYF,TGTGCCAGCAGTTGTAGGGTCGAATACGAGCAGTACTTC
.,TRBJ1-5,TRBV7-8,.,CASSLLQGEQPQHF,TGTGCCAGCAGCTTATTACAGGGAGAGCAGCCCCAGCATTTT
.,TRBJ2-7,TRBV11-3,TRBD1,CASSYDRGRDEQYF,TGTGCCAGCAGCTACGACAGGGGTCGGGACGAGCAGTACTTC
.,TRBJ2-1,TRBV30,TRBD1,CAWSWGQGPNEQFF,TGTGCCTGGAGTTGGGGACAGGGTCCCAATGAGCAGTTCTTC
few,TRBJ2-3,TRBV10-3,.,CAISEFGRASDFTDTQYF,TGTGCCATCAGTGAGTTCGGTAGGGCTAGCGATTTTACAGATACGCAGTATTTT
.,TRBJ2-1,TRBV30,.,CAQENGEFSNEQFF,TGTGCCCAGGAAAATGGGGAGTTTAGCAATGAGCAGTTCTTC
.,TRBJ2-3,TRBV7-7,TRBD1,CASSKGQGTDTQYF,TGTGCCAGCAGCAAGGGACAGGGCACAGATACGCAGTATTTT
.,TRBJ2-2,TRBV6-4,TRBD1,CASSDSTGGRDTGELFF,TGTGCCAGCAGTGACTCTACAGGGGGACGGGACACCGGGGAGCTGTTTTTT
.,TRBJ1-2,TRBV30,.,CAWRKRYNYGYTF,TGTGCCTGGAGAAAACGGTATAACTATGGCTACACCTTC